The T cell receptor beta chain under discussion was sequenced for a study of control samples from healthy donors and cancer patients (TCRdb year 2020). With regard to this clone: The specificity of this receptor is unknown. No qualities accompany the bases; no much larger clone lies one base away.

Library prep was done by the immunoSEQ multiplex PCR assay. Held by TCRdb, this immuneACCESS table contains in-frame sequences only and omits some clones. Under half of the omission traces to an unresolved V gene where checked; the cause of the rest is unknown. The sample data list approximately 80,000 clones, and 88% of these were observed just once. Together, the top ten hold more than 5.5% of the sample. The sequence was obtained from a woman between 50 and 59 years old in good health. What was sequenced was blood.

The CDR3 protein is CASSYGLAATDTQYF. The DNA reads TGTGCCAGCAGTTACGGACTAGCGGCCACAGATACGCAGTATTTT. This chain joins TRBV6-5 to TRBJ2-3; TRBD2 aligns with 10 central bases. The germline V gene yields MNHEY for CDR1 and SVGAGI for CDR2. V is pruned by 2 bases and J by 2 bases, leaving 1 base of the junction without a gene match. The CDR3 holds 15 amino acids from the cysteine to the phenylalanine. The retained sequence is limited to the CDR3, 45 bases, with the frame set at the first base.